This T cell receptor beta chain was found in a study of cytomegalovirus exposure and HLA in healthy donors. Turning to the study itself: A later analysis reported the same platform for the roughly 120 validation repertoires and the approximately 720 first-cohort repertoires. The study's findings and limits: The study designated 150 or so TCR beta chains cytomegalovirus-associated. TCR sequences were mostly rare, though some public TCRs occurred in many donors.

This clone was recorded once. The antigen remains undetermined. At one of its ends the junction is not consistent with the germline gene, which may arise from a read error. The identical CDR3 is also encoded by other nucleotide sequences in the sample. Assay: immunoSEQ multiplex PCR; the TCRdb copy retains only in-frame clones and omits some. The sample consists of under 130,000 clones, roughly nine tenths of them appearing once. The donors formed part of the roughly 120-subject validation cohort, distinct from the approximately 670-subject first cohort. CDR3 length equals 15 residues. The germline V gene encodes CDR1 SGDLS and CDR2 YYNGEE.

The receptor was isolated from a woman under 30 in good health and CMV-seropositive. The sequencing input was PBMCs. The chain employs TRBV9 and TRBJ2-2; D uncertain. The chain's CDR3 is CASSATIPNTGELFF. The CDR3 nucleotides are TGTGCCAGCAGCGCGACAATTCCGAACACCGGAGAGCTGTTTTTT.